This passage covers 20 T cell receptor beta chains from one sample sequenced in a study of blood T cell repertoires in COVID-19. The data were produced by immunoSEQ multiplex PCR, yet TCRdb's version contains in-frame clones alone and is incomplete. The profile shows 150,000 to 200,000 clones, roughly 82% of them singletons. Source material: peripheral blood. The receptors here all came from an older woman with COVID-19, enrolled during active disease.

The gene calls are TRBV11-3 and TRBJ2-7, with 8 nucleotides matching TRBD1. J lost 7 bases, V lost 4 bases, and 9 bases had no gene match. The CDR3 loop spans 14 amino acids. From germline, CDR1 is SGHNT and CDR2 YENEEA. CDR3 nucleotides: TGTGCCAGCAGCTCAGGGGGCTATCTTCGGGAGCAGTACGTC. It is translated as CASSSGGYLREQYV.

This clone was counted a few times. This chain links TRBV28 with TRBJ1-4; TRBD1 is a possible D gene (6 bases). V was shortened by 5 bases and J by 4 bases, with 17 bases between the two germline ends. Looked up from germline, CDR1 is MDHEN and CDR2 is SYDVKM. The CDR3 runs to 16 residues. CDR3 region: CASSPRLRGGNEKLFF. The CDR3 region has the DNA TGTGCCAGCAGTCCCCGCCTGAGGGGGGGTAATGAAAAACTGTTTTTT.

This clone came up once. The CDR3 nucleotides are TGTGCCAGCACGGAAACCACCCGGAGTAGCAGGGACACAGATACGCAGTATTTT. Amino acid sequence: CASTETTRSSRDTDTQYF. V usage is TRBV7-8 and J usage is TRBJ2-3; TRBD1 is a possible D gene (5 bases). V was clipped by 7 bases and J by 2 bases, with 25 bases between them. This CDR3 spans 18 amino acids. Germline CDR1 SGHVS, CDR2 FQNEAQ.

V and J are TRBV27 and TRBJ2-3, with 13 bases lining up with TRBD2. Germline V gene lookup returns CDR1 MNHEY and CDR2 SMNVEV (reference sequence). After removal of 1 base from V and 13 bases from J, the junction contained 5 bases not matched to a gene. CDR3 length: 14 residues. CDR3 sequence reads: CASSLWGGTSGKYF. The CDR3 DNA sequence: TGTGCCAGCAGTTTATGGGGGGGGACTAGCGGGAAGTATTTT.

V gene TRBV2 combines with J gene TRBJ1-1; 7 positions match TRBD1. Trimming removed 8 bases from V and 2 bases from J; junction bases left unmatched: 5. Germline values: CDR1 SNHLY, CDR2 FYNNEI. The CDR3 contains 13 residues. The CDR3 sequence: CASGRQGNTEAFF. CDR3 DNA sequence: TGTGCCAGCGGTCGACAGGGCAACACTGAAGCTTTCTTT.

The genes are TRBV5-4 and TRBJ1-2, with 9 bases aligning to TRBD1. The CDR3 is made up of 13 amino acids. Germline CDR1 SGHNT, CDR2 YYREEE (reference sequence). V gave up 4 bases and J gave up 13 bases; unmatched junction bases: 11. The CDR3 loop reads CASSQGTGPLSTF. The CDR3 coding sequence is TGTGCCAGCAGCCAGGGGACAGGGCCCCTTAGCACCTTC. Based on the CDR3 plus reference TRBV5-4 and TRBJ1-2, the full variable domain is ETGVTQSPTHLIKTRGQQVTLRCSSQSGHNTVSWYQQALGQGPQFIFQYYREEENGRGNFPPRFSGLQFPNYSSELNVNALELDDSALYLCASSQGTGPLSTFGSGTRLTVV.

The chain joins TRBV25-1 to TRBJ2-5, with D possibly TRBD2 on 6 matching bases. This CDR3 has 13 residues. Germline CDR1 MGHDK, CDR2 SYGVNS. V lost 9 bases and J 2 bases, leaving 13 bases between the germline ends. CDR3 nucleotides: TGTGCCAGTAGCGGAACCCTACAAGAGACCCAGTACTTC. Encoded protein: CASSGTLQETQYF.

The genes are TRBV5-1 and TRBJ2-2; possible D gene TRBD2, 5 bases. V was cut by 6 bases and J by 0 bases, with 15 bases left in between. CDR1 is SGHRS and CDR2 is YFSETQ in the germline V gene. This CDR3 is 16 amino acids long. The CDR3, as DNA: TGCGCCAGCACCGAGGGCGGTATTACGAACACCGGGGAGCTGTTTTTT. Translation: CASTEGGITNTGELFF.

The J gene is TRBJ2-7, the V gene TRBV28, with TRBD2 identical over 12 bases. The germline gives CDR1 MDHEN, CDR2 SYDVKM. V dropped 5 bases and J dropped 3; count of bases not matched to a gene: 8. The CDR3 consists of 16 residues. The CDR3 bases are TGTGCCAGCAGTCCCCTTGGGACTAGCGGGTTCTACGAGCAGTACTTC. Translated: CASSPLGTSGFYEQYF. Full variable domain (remainder filled in from reference TRBV28 and TRBJ2-7): DVKVTQSSRYLVKRTGEKVFLECVQDMDHENMFWYRQDPGLGLRLIYFSYDVKMKEKGDIPEGYSVSREKKERFSLILESASTNQTSMYLCASSPLGTSGFYEQYFGPGTRLTVT.

This rearrangement joins TRBV19 to TRBJ1-5, with 8 positions matching TRBD1. Looked up from germline, CDR1 is LNHDA and CDR2 is SQIVND (reference sequence). Trimming cost V 5 bases and J 0 bases; bases outside gene matches: 9. The CDR3 is 17 residues long. The CDR3 loop reads CASSRVTGAVSNQPQHF. The DNA for the CDR3 is TGTGCCAGTAGTCGCGTGACAGGGGCCGTTAGCAATCAGCCCCAGCATTTT.

The chain employs TRBV9 and TRBJ2-1; 8 bases line up with TRBD2. This CDR3 contains 16 residues. The germline V gene has CDR1 SGDLS and CDR2 YYNGEE. J was trimmed by 2 bases and V by 0 bases; bases with no gene match: 4. CDR3 loop: CASSVDPGGPYNEQFF. The CDR3 region has the DNA TGTGCCAGCAGCGTAGACCCGGGAGGGCCCTACAATGAGCAGTTCTTC.

V usage is TRBV19 and J usage is TRBJ2-2; D is possibly TRBD1 (6 bases). Germline CDR1 reads LNHDA; CDR2 reads SQIVND (reference sequence). V dropped 2 bases and J dropped 5 bases, with 6 bases sitting between them. The CDR3 is made up of 13 amino acids. CDR3 protein: CASSIQGTGELFF. For the CDR3, the DNA is TGTGCCAGTAGTATACAGGGGACCGGGGAGCTGTTTTTT.

The genes are TRBV2 and TRBJ1-3; possibly TRBD1 for D (6 bases). Germline CDR1 SNHLY, CDR2 FYNNEI. The ends were cut back, 0 bases at V and 4 bases at J, with 13 bases in the middle. The CDR3 has 16 amino acids. CDR3 nucleotides: TGTGCCAGCAGTGAAGCGCATGCAGGGACAGGAAACACCATATATTTT. It is translated as CASSEAHAGTGNTIYF.

The CDR3 nucleotides read TGCGCCAGCAGCCACGGTCTAGCGGGAGAGATGGAGCAGTACTTC. The encoded protein is CASSHGLAGEMEQYF. The chain has TRBV4-1 and TRBJ2-7; TRBD2 aligns across 10 bases. The CDR3 covers 15 residues. Per the germline V gene, CDR1 is MGHRA and CDR2 is YSYEKL. V lost 3 bases, J lost 7 bases, and 9 bases stayed unmatched.

This clone has more than one count but fewer than ten. The chain joins TRBV5-4 to TRBJ2-6; unclear D gene. The germline V gene has CDR1 SGHNT and CDR2 YYREEE (reference sequence). The CDR3 is 14 residues long. Trimming cost V 6 bases and J 2 bases, with 9 bases left between them. CDR3 protein: CASTLPAGANVLTF. For the CDR3, the DNA is TGTGCCAGCACCTTACCGGCTGGGGCCAACGTCCTGACTTTC. Looking up the rest from reference TRBV5-4 and TRBJ2-6 gives the full variable domain: ETGVTQSPTHLIKTRGQQVTLRCSSQSGHNTVSWYQQALGQGPQFIFQYYREEENGRGNFPPRFSGLQFPNYSSELNVNALELDDSALYLCASTLPAGANVLTFGAGSRLTVL.

This chain connects TRBV10-1 to TRBJ2-3, with a weak D call TRBD2 (5 bases). Germline loops: CDR1 WNHNN, CDR2 SYGVQD (reference sequence). CDR3 length: 13 amino acids. V shed 8 bases and J shed 2 bases, with 11 bases lying between them. CDR3 bases: TGCGCCAGCCGCCAAGCGGACACAGATACGCAGTATTTT. Its translation: CASRQADTDTQYF.

CDR3 nucleotide sequence: TGCAGCGTTGAAGACCATCCCCGACAGGTCTCTGGGGCCAACGTCCTGACTTTC. This sequence encodes CSVEDHPRQVSGANVLTF. The chain joins TRBV29-1 to TRBJ2-6; tentative D call: TRBD1 (6 bases). The CDR3 is made up of 18 amino acids. CDR1 and CDR2 (germline): SQVTM, ANQGSEA. Deletions cut 0 bases from V and 0 bases from J, with 15 bases between. Looking up the rest from reference TRBV29-1 and TRBJ2-6 gives the full variable domain: SAVISQKPSRDICQRGTSLTIQCQVDSQVTMMFWYRQQPGQSLTLIATANQGSEATYESGFVIDKFPISRPNLTFSTLTVSNMSPEDSSIYLCSVEDHPRQVSGANVLTFGAGSRLTVL.

The chain is built from TRBV27 and TRBJ2-7, with D possibly TRBD2 on 6 matching bases. CDR3 size: 12 residues. Trimming stripped 3 bases from V and 4 bases from J, with 7 bases between. Germline CDR1 and CDR2: MNHEY and SMNVEV (reference sequence). In nucleotides, the CDR3 is TGTGCCAGCAGTTTTGGGGGGTACGAGCAGTACTTC. Protein product: CASSFGGYEQYF.

In its sample, this clone was seen a few times. CDR3 loop: CASRTTGTGNSFF. The CDR3 DNA follows: TGTGCCAGTAGGACTACCGGGACAGGAAATTCTTTCTTC. The chain carries TRBV19 and TRBJ2-1, with 8 bases lining up with TRBD1. Germline lookup yields CDR1 LNHDA and CDR2 SQIVND (reference sequence). The trim removed 6 bases at V and 16 bases at J, leaving 14 bases unmatched. The CDR3 runs to 13 residues.

This clone was found a few times. The CDR3 loop reads CASSPWSGFSEQFF. As DNA, the CDR3 is TGTGCCAGCAGCCCATGGAGTGGGTTTAGTGAGCAGTTCTTC. The rearrangement uses TRBV7-2 and TRBJ2-1; D gene unclear. Trimming shortened V by 5 bases and J by 9 bases, and 17 bases separated the two germline ends. The length of the CDR3 is 14 residues. Per germline, CDR1 SGHTA and CDR2 FQGNSA.